This T cell receptor beta chain is from a study of radiotherapy plus CTLA-4 blockade in lung cancer. The study's findings and limits: It was early blood T cell clone dynamics, with interferon-beta, that reportedly best predicted response.

In regard to this clone: No antigen is known for it.

TCRdb keeps only in-frame clones here, not all; method: immunoSEQ multiplex PCR. The table shows about 24,000 clones, with over 55% occurring only once. The receptor was isolated from a human donor with non-small cell lung cancer whose response to radiotherapy plus ipilimumab could not be evaluated. Sequenced here: peripheral blood, sampled from a patient treated with radiotherapy plus ipilimumab.

The CDR3 region has the DNA TGTGCCAGTAAGGCCGGGACAGGGGGCACTGAAGCTTTCTTT. Protein product: CASKAGTGGTEAFF. This chain links TRBV6-4 with TRBJ1-1; 11 bases agree with TRBD1. The CDR3 loop spans 14 amino acids. V gave up 9 bases and J gave up 4 bases; unmatched junction bases: 7. Germline CDR1 and CDR2: MRHNA and SNTAGT.